These 20 T cell receptor beta chains came from one sample sequenced in a study of cytomegalovirus exposure and HLA in healthy donors. Primers included in the PCR were 60 Vbeta and 13 Jbeta primers. Repertoires were generated with immunoSEQ multiplex PCR, while TCRdb's copy carries only in-frame clones and drops some. This sample carries approximately 150,000 clones, roughly 74% of them seen once, and the ten largest clones take roughly 10%. Sequencing used PBMCs. The receptors stem from a man aged 18 to 30 in good health and CMV-seropositive.

The chain links TRBV5-1 to TRBJ1-6; D is possibly TRBD1 (6 bases). The CDR3 loop spans 14 amino acids. Deletions cut 4 bases from V and 4 bases from J, with 9 bases between. Germline CDR1 and CDR2: SGHRS and YFSETQ. The DNA of the CDR3 is TGCGCCAGCAGCCGGACAGCTTATAATTCACCCCTCCACTTT. This translates into CASSRTAYNSPLHF.

The chain recombines TRBV27 with TRBJ2-7; 8 bases align to TRBD2. This CDR3 comprises 14 residues. V lost 6 bases to trimming and J lost 0 bases; unmatched junction nucleotides: 4. In germline, CDR1 is MNHEY, CDR2 SMNVEV (reference sequence). The CDR3 region has the DNA TGTGCCAGCAGGAGGACTAGCAGCTCCTACGAGCAGTACTTC. Residues: CASRRTSSSYEQYF.

Worth noting for this clone: The germline gene is not matched at one end of the junction; a read error may be the cause. The rearrangement uses TRBV7-7 and TRBJ2-1; 11 bases match TRBD2. The CDR3 sequence is 14 residues long. The germline V gene has CDR1 SSHAT and CDR2 FNYEAQ (reference sequence). CDR3 bases: TGTGCTAGCAGCTTAGCGGGAGGGGACAATGAGCAGCTCTTC. It translates to CASSLAGGDNEQLF.

Note on this clone: An end of the junction differs from the germline gene, which may be a read error. The CDR3 sequence: CAPSREARGFRETQYF. As DNA, the CDR3 is TGTGCCCCCAGCAGAGAAGCTAGGGGCTTCAGGGAGACCCAGTACTTC. The chain recombines TRBV15 with TRBJ2-5, with a weak D call TRBD1 (5 bases). The CDR3 is 16 residues long. Germline V gene sequence: CDR1 LNHNV, CDR2 YYDKDF (reference sequence).

This clone was seen only once. This chain connects TRBV19 to TRBJ2-1, with D possibly TRBD2 on 6 matching bases. The germline V and J ends were trimmed by 8 bases and 0 bases, with 11 bases remaining between them. This CDR3 comprises 14 residues. The germline CDR1 and CDR2 sequences are LNHDA and SQIVND (reference sequence). The CDR3 nucleotides are TGTGCCAGTTCGCGGGGTAGCTCCTACAATGAGCAGTTCTTC. This encodes CASSRGSSYNEQFF. The entire variable domain, with the rest obtained from reference TRBV19 and TRBJ2-1, is as follows: DGGITQSPKYLFRKEGQNVTLSCEQNLNHDAMYWYRQDPGQGLRLIYYSQIVNDFQKGDIAEGYSVSREKKESFPLTVTSAQKNPTAFYLCASSRGSSYNEQFFGPGTRLTVL.

There are a few counts of this clone. This chain uses TRBV27 with TRBJ1-2, with 7 nucleotides matching TRBD1. The germline gives CDR1 MNHEY, CDR2 SMNVEV (reference sequence). The CDR3 covers 18 residues. The V and J ends lost 0 bases and 2 bases, in that order; junction bases with no gene match: 12. In DNA, the CDR3 is TGTGCCAGCAGTTTATCCCGGACAGGTCCCAATCTAAACTATGGCTACACCTTC. Its translation is CASSLSRTGPNLNYGYTF.

The V and J genes are TRBV6-5 and TRBJ2-7; 8 bases agree with TRBD2. V shed 6 bases, J shed 3 bases, and the junction held 10 bases outside the gene matches. Germline V gene data show CDR1 as MNHEY and CDR2 as SVGAGI. The CDR3 runs to 15 residues. As DNA, the CDR3 is TGTGCCAGCAGCCCGAGCGGGGGACAATTCTACGAGCAGTACTTC. Its translation is CASSPSGGQFYEQYF.

The V call is TRBV11-2, the J call TRBJ2-1; no firm D call. Germline V gene sequence: CDR1 SGHAT, CDR2 FQNNGV. CDR3 length: 15 residues. Trimming stripped 5 bases from V and 4 bases from J, with 15 bases between. This CDR3 is CASSPVAQAYNEQFF. The DNA of the CDR3 is TGTGCCAGCAGCCCAGTGGCGCAGGCGTACAATGAGCAGTTCTTC.

In this sample, this clone turned up once. The chain combines TRBV6-5 with TRBJ1-4; D not certain. The CDR3 spans 15 residues. V was clipped by 6 bases and J by 2 bases, with 13 bases between them. Germline V CDR1 and CDR2: MNHEY, SVGAGI. The CDR3 is CASRRVRGTNEKLFF. The CDR3 bases are TGTGCCAGCAGACGGGTCCGAGGGACTAATGAAAAACTGTTTTTT.

This rearrangement joins TRBV9 to TRBJ2-3; 13 nucleotides agree with TRBD2. Germline assignment: CDR1 SGDLS and CDR2 YYNGEE. The CDR3 length is 17 residues. Germline trimming cut 3 bases from V and 7 bases from J; bases unmatched to any gene: 11. CDR3 DNA sequence: TGTGCCAGCAGCGACGGGACTAGCGGGACCCTCACGAATACGCAGTATTTT. Translated, it gives CASSDGTSGTLTNTQYF.

V usage is TRBV7-2 and J usage is TRBJ1-2; TRBD1 is a possible D gene (6 bases). The CDR3 is made up of 14 amino acids. The germline V gene has CDR1 SGHTA and CDR2 FQGNSA. V was pared by 0 bases and J by 8 bases, with 13 bases between. As DNA, the CDR3 is TGTGCCAGCAGCTTAGCCACAGGGTCGGAAGGCTACACCTTC. Translation: CASSLATGSEGYTF.

V is TRBV4-1 and J is TRBJ2-3; 14 nucleotides align to TRBD2. V gave up 2 bases and J gave up 0 bases; unmatched junction bases: 1. This CDR3 contains 17 residues. Germline V gene lookup returns CDR1 MGHRA and CDR2 YSYEKL. The CDR3 DNA reads TGCGCCAGCAGCCAAAGGACTAGCGGGGGGAGCACAGATACGCAGTATTTT. Residues: CASSQRTSGGSTDTQYF.

The rearrangement uses TRBV4-1 and TRBJ2-2; tentatively, D is TRBD1 (5 bases). The germline V gene has CDR1 MGHRA and CDR2 YSYEKL. This CDR3 has 16 amino acids. With 1 base removed from V and 5 bases from J, the gap between germline ends came to 14 bases. The CDR3 reads CASSQVGQGRTGELFF. In nucleotides, the CDR3 is TGCGCCAGCAGCCAAGTGGGCCAGGGAAGGACCGGGGAGCTGTTTTTT.

This chain connects TRBV6-5 to TRBJ1-1; no definite D call. The CDR3 has 13 residues. With 4 bases removed from V and 0 bases from J, the gap between germline ends came to 6 bases. The germline V gene has CDR1 MNHEY and CDR2 SVGAGI. CDR3 DNA: TGTGCCAGCAGTTTTAACATGAACACTGAAGCTTTCTTT. Its protein is CASSFNMNTEAFF.

The chain uses TRBV2 and TRBJ2-7, with TRBD2 matching 9 bases. Germline V CDR1 and CDR2: SNHLY, FYNNEI. This CDR3 is 12 amino acids long. V was pared by 9 bases and J by 11 bases, with 11 bases of the junction left unmatched. CDR3: CASCPPSGMKYF. The CDR3 region has the DNA TGTGCCAGTTGCCCCCCTAGCGGGATGAAGTACTTC.

The chain is built from TRBV11-2 and TRBJ1-1; possibly TRBD1 for D (5 bases). V was trimmed by 10 bases and J by 3 bases, leaving 12 bases between them. This CDR3 has 12 amino acids. CDR1 and CDR2 (germline): SGHAT, FQNNGV. The CDR3 loop reads CATSPGDTEAFF. Written as DNA, the CDR3 is TGTGCCACATCCCCGGGGGACACTGAAGCTTTCTTT. The full variable domain, rest sourced from reference TRBV11-2 and TRBJ1-1, is EAGVAQSPRYKIIEKRQSVAFWCNPISGHATLYWYQQILGQGPKLLIQFQNNGVVDDSQLPKDRFSAERLKGVDSTLKIQPAKLEDSAVYLCATSPGDTEAFFGQGTRLTVV.

The chain links TRBV11-2 to TRBJ2-7, with D uncertain. Deletions cut 5 bases from V and 1 base from J, with 12 bases between. Germline V CDR1 and CDR2: SGHAT, FQNNGV. CDR3 length equals 14 residues. CDR3 loop: CASSLGTVSYEQYF. The DNA for the CDR3 is TGTGCCAGCAGCCTTGGAACAGTATCCTACGAGCAGTACTTC.

The chain carries TRBV5-1 and TRBJ2-2; maybe TRBD2 (7 bases). Germline values: CDR1 SGHRS, CDR2 YFSETQ. V lost 0 bases to trimming and J lost 11 bases, with 17 bases between them. The CDR3 runs to 15 residues. DNA for the CDR3: TGCGCCAGCAGCTTGGGGAACACGGGGGGCGGAGAGCTGTTTTTT. The encoded protein is CASSLGNTGGGELFF.

This clone came up a few times. CDR3 region: CSAPDRGGSFF. CDR3 nucleotides: TGCAGTGCTCCGGACAGAGGCGGTTCCTTCTTT. The chain couples TRBV20-1 to TRBJ1-1, with D possibly TRBD1 on 6 matching bases. V gave up 5 bases and J gave up 14 bases, with 18 bases separating them. The CDR3 is made up of 11 amino acids. Per the germline V gene, CDR1 is DFQATT and CDR2 is SNEGSKA (reference sequence).

The rearrangement links TRBV27 to TRBJ1-5; D is perhaps TRBD1 (6 bases). Per the germline V gene, CDR1 is MNHEY and CDR2 is SMNVEV (reference sequence). The CDR3 consists of 16 residues. Trimming cost V 8 bases and J 10 bases, with 27 bases left between them. The CDR3 nucleotides read TGTGCCAGCCGTGGCAGGACAGAAGGGGGTCTGAGTCCCCAGCATTTT. It encodes CASRGRTEGGLSPQHF.